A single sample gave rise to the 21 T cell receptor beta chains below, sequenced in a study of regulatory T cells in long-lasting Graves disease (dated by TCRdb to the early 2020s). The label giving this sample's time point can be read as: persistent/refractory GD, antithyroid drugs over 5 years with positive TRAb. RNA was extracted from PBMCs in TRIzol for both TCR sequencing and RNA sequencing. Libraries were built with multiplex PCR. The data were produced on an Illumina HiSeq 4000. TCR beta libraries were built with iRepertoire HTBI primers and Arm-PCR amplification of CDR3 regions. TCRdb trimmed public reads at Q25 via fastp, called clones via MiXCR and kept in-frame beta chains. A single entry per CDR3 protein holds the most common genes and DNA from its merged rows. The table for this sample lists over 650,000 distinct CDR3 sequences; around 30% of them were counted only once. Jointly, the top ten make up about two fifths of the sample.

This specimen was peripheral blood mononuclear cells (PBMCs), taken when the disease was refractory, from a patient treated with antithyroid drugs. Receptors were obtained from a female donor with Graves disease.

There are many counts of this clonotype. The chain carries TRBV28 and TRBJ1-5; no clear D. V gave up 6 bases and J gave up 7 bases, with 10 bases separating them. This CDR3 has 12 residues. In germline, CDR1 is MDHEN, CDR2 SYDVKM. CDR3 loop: CASRLSGQPQHF. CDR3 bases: TGTGCCAGCAGACTGAGCGGGCAGCCCCAGCATTTT.

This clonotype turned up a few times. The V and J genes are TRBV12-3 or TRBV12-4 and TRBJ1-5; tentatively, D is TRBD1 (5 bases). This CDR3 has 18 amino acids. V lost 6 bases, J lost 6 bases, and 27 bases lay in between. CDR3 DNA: TGTGCCAGCAGCCCCTCTCCCGCAGGGAGATCTGCGAGTCAGCCCCAGCATTTT. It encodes CASSPSPAGRSASQPQHF.

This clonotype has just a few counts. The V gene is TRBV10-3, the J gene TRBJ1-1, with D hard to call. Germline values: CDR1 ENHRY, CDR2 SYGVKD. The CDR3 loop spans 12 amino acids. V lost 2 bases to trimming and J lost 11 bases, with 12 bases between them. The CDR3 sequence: CAISEQAVWAFF. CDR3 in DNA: TGTGCCATCAGTGAGCAGGCAGTGTGGGCTTTCTTT.

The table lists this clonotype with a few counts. The CDR3 DNA reads TGTGCTAGTGGTTCGGGCTATAGCAATCAGCCCCAGCATTTT. It is translated as CASGSGYSNQPQHF. J is TRBJ1-5 and V is TRBV12-5, with D hard to call. Germline lookup yields CDR1 LGHNT and CDR2 FRNRAP. With 4 bases removed from V and 0 bases from J, the gap between germline ends came to 7 bases. The CDR3 has 14 amino acids.

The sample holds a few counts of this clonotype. CDR3 in DNA: TGTGCCAGCAAGTTTGACCGATTTTTGACTGAAGCTTTCTTT. It yields the protein CASKFDRFLTEAFF. The J gene is TRBJ1-1, the V gene TRBV6-2 or TRBV6-3, with D unresolved. The CDR3 totals 14 residues. Trimming took off 7 bases at V and 5 bases at J, with 17 bases between the two ends. Germline CDR1 MNHEY, CDR2 SVGEGT.

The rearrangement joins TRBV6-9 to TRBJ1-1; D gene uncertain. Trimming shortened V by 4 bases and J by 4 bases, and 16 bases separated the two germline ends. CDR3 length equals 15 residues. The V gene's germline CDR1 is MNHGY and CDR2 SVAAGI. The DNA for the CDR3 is TGTGCCAGCAGTTCCCTTGGGGTGCGGGCCACTGAAGCTTTCTTT. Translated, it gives CASSSLGVRATEAFF.

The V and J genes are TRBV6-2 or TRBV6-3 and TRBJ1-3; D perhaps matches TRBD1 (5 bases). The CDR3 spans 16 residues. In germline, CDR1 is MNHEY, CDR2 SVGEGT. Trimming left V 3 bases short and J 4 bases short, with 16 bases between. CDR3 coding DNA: TGTGCCAGCAGTTATCCCCCCGGACAACCCGGAAACACCATATATTTT. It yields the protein CASSYPPGQPGNTIYF.

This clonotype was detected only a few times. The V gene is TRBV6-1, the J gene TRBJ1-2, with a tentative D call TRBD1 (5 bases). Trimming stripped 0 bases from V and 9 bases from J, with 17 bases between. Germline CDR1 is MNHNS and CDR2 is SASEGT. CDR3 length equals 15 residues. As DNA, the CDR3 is TGTGCCAGCAGTGAAGCGGTAGGGGTAAGAGGGAGCTACACCTTC. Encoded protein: CASSEAVGVRGSYTF.

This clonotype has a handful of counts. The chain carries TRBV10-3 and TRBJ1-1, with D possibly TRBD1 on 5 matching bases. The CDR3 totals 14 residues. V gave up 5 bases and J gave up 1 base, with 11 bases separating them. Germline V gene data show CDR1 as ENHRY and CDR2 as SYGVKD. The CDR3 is CAISPSGPNTEAFF. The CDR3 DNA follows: TGTGCCATCAGTCCCTCGGGGCCGAACACTGAAGCTTTCTTT.

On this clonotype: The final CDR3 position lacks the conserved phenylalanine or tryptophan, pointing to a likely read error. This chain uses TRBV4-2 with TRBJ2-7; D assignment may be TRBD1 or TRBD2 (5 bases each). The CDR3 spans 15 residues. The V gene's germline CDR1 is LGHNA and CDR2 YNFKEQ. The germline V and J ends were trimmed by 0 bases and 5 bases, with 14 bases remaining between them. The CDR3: CASSQDRGAGDEQYL. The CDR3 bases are TGTGCCAGCAGCCAAGATCGAGGGGCAGGAGACGAGCAGTACCTC.

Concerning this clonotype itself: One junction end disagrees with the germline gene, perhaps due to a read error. The CDR3 sequence: CASSRGGGQPQHF. CDR3 coding DNA: TGTGCCAGCAGTAGGGGTGGTGGACAGCCCCAGCATTTT. V and J are TRBV5-1 and TRBJ1-5; D may be TRBD1 (5 bases). The length of the CDR3 is 13 residues. The germline CDR1 and CDR2 sequences are SGHRS and YFSETQ.

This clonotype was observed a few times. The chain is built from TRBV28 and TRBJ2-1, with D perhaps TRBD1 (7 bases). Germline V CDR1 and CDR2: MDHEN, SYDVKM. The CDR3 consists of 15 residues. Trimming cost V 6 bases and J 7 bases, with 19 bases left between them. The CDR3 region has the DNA TGTGCCAGCAGGGAGGAGTTCAGGGGGAGGAATGAGCAGTTCTTC. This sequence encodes CASREEFRGRNEQFF.

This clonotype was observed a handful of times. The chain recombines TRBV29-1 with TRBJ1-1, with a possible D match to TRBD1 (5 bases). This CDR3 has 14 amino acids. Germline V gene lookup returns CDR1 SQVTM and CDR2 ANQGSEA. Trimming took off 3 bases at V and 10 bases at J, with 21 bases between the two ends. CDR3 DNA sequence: TGCAGCGTTGATCCAGCCAGGGTTGAGGTAGGAGCTTTCTTT. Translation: CSVDPARVEVGAFF. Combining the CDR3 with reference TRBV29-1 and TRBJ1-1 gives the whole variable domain SAVISQKPSRDICQRGTSLTIQCQVDSQVTMMFWYRQQPGQSLTLIATANQGSEATYESGFVIDKFPISRPNLTFSTLTVSNMSPEDSSIYLCSVDPARVEVGAFFGQGTRLTVV.

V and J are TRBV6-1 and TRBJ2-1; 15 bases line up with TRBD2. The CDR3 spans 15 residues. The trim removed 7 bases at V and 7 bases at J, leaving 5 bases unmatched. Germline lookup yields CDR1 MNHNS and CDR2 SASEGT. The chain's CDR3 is CASTPGTSGRNEQFF. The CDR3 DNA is TGTGCCAGCACCCCCGGGACTAGCGGGAGGAATGAGCAGTTCTTC.

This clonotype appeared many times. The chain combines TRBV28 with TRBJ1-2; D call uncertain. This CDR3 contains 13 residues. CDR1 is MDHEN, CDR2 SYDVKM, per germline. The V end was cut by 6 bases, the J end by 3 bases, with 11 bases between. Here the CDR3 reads CASSFGRYYGYTF. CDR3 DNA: TGTGCCAGCAGCTTTGGACGGTACTATGGCTACACCTTC.

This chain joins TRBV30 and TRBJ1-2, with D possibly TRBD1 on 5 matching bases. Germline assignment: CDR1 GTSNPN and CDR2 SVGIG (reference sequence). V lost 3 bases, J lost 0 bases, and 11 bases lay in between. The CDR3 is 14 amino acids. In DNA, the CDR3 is TGTGCCTGGAGCCCACAGGCCACTAACTATGGCTACACCTTC. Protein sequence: CAWSPQATNYGYTF. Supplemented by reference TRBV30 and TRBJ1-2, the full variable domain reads SQTIHQWPATLVQPVGSPLSLECTVEGTSNPNLYWYRQAAGRGLQLLFYSVGIGQISSEVPQNLSASRPQDRQFILSSKKLLLSDSGFYLCAWSPQATNYGYTFGSGTRLTVV.

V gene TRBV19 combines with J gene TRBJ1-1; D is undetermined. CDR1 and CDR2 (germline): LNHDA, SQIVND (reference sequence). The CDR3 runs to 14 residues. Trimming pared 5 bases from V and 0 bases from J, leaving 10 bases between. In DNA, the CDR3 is TGTGCCAGTAGTCTCTTCGGTATGAACACTGAAGCTTTCTTT. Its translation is CASSLFGMNTEAFF.

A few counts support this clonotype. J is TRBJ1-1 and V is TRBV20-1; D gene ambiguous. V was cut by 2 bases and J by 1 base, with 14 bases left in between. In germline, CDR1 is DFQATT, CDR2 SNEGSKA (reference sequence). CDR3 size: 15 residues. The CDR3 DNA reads TGCAGTGCTAGAAAGTCGGGCCAGGAGAACACTGAAGCTTTCTTT. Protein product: CSARKSGQENTEAFF.

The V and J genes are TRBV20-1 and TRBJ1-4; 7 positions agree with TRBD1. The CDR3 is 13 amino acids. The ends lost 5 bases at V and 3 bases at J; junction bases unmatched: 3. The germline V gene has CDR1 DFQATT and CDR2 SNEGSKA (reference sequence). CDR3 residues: CSAEGAANEKLFF. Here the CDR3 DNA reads TGCAGTGCTGAGGGGGCAGCTAATGAAAAACTGTTTTTT.

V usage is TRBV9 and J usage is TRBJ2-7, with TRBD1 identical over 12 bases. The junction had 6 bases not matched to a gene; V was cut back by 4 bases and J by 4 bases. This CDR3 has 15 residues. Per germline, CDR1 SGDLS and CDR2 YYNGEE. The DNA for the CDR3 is TGTGCCAGCAGCCCCCGGGGACAGGGGGCGTACGAGCAGTACTTC. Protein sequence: CASSPRGQGAYEQYF.

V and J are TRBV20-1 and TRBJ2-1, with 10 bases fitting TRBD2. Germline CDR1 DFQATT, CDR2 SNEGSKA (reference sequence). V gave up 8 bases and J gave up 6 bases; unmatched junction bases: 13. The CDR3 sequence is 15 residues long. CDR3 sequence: CSPRALAGVGNEQFF. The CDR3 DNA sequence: TGCAGTCCAAGGGCCCTAGCGGGAGTTGGCAATGAGCAGTTCTTC.